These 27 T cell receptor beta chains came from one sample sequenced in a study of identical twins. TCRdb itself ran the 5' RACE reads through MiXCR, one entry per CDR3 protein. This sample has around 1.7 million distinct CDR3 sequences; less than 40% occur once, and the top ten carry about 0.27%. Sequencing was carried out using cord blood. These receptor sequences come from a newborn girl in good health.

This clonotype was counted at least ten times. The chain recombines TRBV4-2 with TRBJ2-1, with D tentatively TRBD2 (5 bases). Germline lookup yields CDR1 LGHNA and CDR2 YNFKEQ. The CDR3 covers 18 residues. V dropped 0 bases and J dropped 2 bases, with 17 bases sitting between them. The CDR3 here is CASSQDGGGPLAYNEQFF. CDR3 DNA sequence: TGTGCCAGCAGCCAAGATGGTGGAGGCCCTCTCGCCTACAATGAGCAGTTCTTC.

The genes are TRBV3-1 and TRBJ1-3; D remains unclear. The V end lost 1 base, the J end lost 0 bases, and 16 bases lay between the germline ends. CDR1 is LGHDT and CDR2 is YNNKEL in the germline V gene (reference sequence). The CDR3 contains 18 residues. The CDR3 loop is CASSQVGYGRHSGNTIYF. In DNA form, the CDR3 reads TGTGCCAGCAGCCAAGTTGGGTACGGACGGCACTCTGGAAACACCATATATTTT.

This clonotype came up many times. The CDR3 loop reads CSVGGQGNEQFF. CDR3 DNA sequence: TGCAGCGTGGGTGGACAGGGCAATGAGCAGTTCTTC. The chain combines TRBV29-1 with TRBJ2-1; 8 nucleotides line up with TRBD1. The junction had 4 bases not matched to a gene; V was cut back by 6 bases and J by 6 bases. Per the germline V gene, CDR1 is SQVTM and CDR2 is ANQGSEA. CDR3 length equals 12 residues.

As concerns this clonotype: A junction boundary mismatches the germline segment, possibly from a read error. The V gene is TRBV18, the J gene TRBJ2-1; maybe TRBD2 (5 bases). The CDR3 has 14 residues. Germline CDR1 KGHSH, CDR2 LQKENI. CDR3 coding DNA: TGTGCCAGCTCATCACGAGGGCTTGACAATGTGCAGTTCTTC. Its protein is CASSSRGLDNVQFF.

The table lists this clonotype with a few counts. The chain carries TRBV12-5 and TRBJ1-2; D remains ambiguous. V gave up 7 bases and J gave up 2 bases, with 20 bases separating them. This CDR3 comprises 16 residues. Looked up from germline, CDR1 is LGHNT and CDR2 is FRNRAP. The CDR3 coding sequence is TGTGCTAGTGCCCAACTTACGGAGTCGGTAAACTATGGCTACACCTTC. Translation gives CASAQLTESVNYGYTF.

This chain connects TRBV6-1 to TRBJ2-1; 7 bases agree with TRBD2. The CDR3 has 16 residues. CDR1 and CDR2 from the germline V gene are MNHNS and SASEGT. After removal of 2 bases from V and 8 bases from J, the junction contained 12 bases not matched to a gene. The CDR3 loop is CASSESYGRRTDEQFF. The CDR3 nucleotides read TGTGCCAGCAGTGAATCGTACGGGAGGAGGACGGATGAGCAGTTCTTC.

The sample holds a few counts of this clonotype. CDR3 in amino acids: CAIRGSGDTQYF. CDR3 nucleotide sequence: TGTGCCATCCGTGGGTCAGGAGATACGCAGTATTTT. V is TRBV10-3 and J is TRBJ2-3, with D uncertain. Trimming took off 8 bases at V and 5 bases at J, with 11 bases between the two ends. Germline V gene data show CDR1 as ENHRY and CDR2 as SYGVKD. The CDR3 contains 12 residues.

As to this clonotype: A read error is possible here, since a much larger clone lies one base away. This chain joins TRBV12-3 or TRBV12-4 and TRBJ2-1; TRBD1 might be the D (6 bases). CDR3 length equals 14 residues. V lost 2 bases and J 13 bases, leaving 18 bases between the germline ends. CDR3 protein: CASSLRDNQETQFF. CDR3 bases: TGTGCCAGCAGTTTACGGGACAACCAAGAGACCCAGTTCTTC.

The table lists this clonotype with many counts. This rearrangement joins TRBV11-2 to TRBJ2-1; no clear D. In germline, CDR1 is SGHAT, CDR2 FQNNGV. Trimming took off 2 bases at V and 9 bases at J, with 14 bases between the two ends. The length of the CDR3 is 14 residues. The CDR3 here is CASSLSRSGVEQFF. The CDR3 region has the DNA TGTGCCAGCAGCTTATCCCGGTCAGGCGTTGAGCAGTTCTTC.

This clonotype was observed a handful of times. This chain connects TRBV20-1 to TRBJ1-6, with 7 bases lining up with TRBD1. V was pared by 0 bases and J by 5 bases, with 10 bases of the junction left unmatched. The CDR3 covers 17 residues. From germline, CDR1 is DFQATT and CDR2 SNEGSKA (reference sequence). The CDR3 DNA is TGCAGTGCTAGAGACCTATCACGAGGGACAGATAATTCACCCCTCCACTTT. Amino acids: CSARDLSRGTDNSPLHF.

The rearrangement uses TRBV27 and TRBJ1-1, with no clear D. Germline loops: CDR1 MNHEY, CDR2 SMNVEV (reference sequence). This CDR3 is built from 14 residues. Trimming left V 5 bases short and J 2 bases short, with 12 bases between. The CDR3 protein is CASSLASKNTEAFF. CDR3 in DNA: TGTGCCAGCAGTCTCGCCAGCAAAAACACTGAAGCTTTCTTT.

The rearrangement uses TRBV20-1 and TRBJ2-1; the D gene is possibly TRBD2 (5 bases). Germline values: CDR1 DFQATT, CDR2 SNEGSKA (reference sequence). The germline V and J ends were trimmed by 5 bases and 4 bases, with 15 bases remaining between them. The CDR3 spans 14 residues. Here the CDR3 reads CSADTRRFYNEQFF. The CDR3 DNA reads TGCAGTGCTGACACTAGGCGGTTTTACAATGAGCAGTTCTTC.

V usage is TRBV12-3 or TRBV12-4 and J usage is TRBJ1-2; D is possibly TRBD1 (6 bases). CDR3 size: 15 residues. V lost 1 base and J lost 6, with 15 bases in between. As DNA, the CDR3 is TGTGCCAGCAGTTTAGGCCAAACAGGGAGGGATGGCTACACCTTC. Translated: CASSLGQTGRDGYTF.

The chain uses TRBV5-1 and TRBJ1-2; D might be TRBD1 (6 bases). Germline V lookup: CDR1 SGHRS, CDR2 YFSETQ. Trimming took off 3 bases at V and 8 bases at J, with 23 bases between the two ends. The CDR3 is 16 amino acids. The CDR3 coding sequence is TGCGCCAGCAGCTCCAGAACAGGGACGCTATGGTTAGGCTACACCTTC. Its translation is CASSSRTGTLWLGYTF. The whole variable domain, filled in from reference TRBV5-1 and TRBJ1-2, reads KAGVTQTPRYLIKTRGQQVTLSCSPISGHRSVSWYQQTPGQGLQFLFEYFSETQRNKGNFPGRFSGRQFSNSRSEMNVSTLELGDSALYLCASSSRTGTLWLGYTFGSGTRLTVV.

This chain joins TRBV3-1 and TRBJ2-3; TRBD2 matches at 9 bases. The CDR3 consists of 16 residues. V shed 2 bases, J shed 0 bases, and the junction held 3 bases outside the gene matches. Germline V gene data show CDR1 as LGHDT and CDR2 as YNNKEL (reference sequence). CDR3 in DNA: TGTGCCAGCAGCCAATGGCTAGCGGGAAGCACAGATACGCAGTATTTT. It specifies CASSQWLAGSTDTQYF.

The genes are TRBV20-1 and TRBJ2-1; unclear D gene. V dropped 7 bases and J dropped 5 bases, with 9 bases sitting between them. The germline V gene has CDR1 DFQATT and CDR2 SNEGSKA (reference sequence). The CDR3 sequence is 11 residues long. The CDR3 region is CSVKRNNEQFF. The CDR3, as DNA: TGCAGTGTTAAAAGGAACAATGAGCAGTTCTTC.

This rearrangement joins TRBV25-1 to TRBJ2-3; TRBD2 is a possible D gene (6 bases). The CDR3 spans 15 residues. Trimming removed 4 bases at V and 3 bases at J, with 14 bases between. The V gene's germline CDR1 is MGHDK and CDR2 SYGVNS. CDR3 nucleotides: TGTGCCAGCAGTGCTAGCGACCCAGGGACAGATACGCAGTATTTT. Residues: CASSASDPGTDTQYF.

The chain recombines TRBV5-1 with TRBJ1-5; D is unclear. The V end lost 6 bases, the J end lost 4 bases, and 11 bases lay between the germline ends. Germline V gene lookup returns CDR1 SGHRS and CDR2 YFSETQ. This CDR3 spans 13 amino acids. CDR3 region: CASKVSPNQPQHF. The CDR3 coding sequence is TGCGCCAGCAAGGTCAGCCCGAATCAGCCCCAGCATTTT.

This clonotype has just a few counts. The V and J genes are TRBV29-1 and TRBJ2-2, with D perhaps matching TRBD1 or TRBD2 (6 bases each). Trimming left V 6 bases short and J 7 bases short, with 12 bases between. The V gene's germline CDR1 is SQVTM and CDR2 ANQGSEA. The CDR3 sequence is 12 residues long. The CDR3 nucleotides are TGCAGCGTCCGGGGGCGTAACGGGGAGCTGTTTTTT. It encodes CSVRGRNGELFF.

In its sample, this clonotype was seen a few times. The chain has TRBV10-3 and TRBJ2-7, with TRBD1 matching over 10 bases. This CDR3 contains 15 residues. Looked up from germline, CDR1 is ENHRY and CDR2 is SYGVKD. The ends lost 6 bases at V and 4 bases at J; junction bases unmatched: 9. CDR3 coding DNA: TGTGCCATCAGGGATATTGACAGGGGGCAATACGAGCAGTACTTC. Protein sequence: CAIRDIDRGQYEQYF.

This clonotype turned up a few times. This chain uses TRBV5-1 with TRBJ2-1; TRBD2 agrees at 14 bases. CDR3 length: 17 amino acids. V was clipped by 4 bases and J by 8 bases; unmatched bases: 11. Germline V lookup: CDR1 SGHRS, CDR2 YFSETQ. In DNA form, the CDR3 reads TGCGCCAGCAGCGTGGGACTAGCGGGGGCCTTTTCACATGAGCAGTTCTTC. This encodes CASSVGLAGAFSHEQFF.

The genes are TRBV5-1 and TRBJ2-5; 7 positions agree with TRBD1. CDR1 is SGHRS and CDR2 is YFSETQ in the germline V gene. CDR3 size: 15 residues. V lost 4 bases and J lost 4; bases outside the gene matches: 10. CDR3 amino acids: CASSGGRQGGETQYF. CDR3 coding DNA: TGCGCCAGCAGCGGAGGAAGACAGGGTGGAGAGACCCAGTACTTC.

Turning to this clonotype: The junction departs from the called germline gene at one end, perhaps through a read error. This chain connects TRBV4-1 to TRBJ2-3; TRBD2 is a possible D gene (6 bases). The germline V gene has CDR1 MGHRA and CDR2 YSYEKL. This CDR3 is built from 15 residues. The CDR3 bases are TGCGCCAGCAGCCAAGGCCCTAGCGACACAGATATGCAGTATTTT. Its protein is CASSQGPSDTDMQYF.

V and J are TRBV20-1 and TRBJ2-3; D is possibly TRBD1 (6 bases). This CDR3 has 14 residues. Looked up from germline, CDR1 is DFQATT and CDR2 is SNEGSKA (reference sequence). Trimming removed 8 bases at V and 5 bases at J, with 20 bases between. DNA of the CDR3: TGCAGTCTTCCGTCAGGGGATCAGGGAGATACGCAGTATTTT. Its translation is CSLPSGDQGDTQYF.

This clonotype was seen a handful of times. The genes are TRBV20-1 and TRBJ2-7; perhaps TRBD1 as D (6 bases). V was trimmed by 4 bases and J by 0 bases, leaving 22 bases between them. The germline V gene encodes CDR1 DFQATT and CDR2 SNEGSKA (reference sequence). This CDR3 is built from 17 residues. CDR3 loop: CSATGETRTGSSYEQYF. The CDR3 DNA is TGCAGTGCTACAGGGGAGACAAGGACGGGGAGCTCCTACGAGCAGTACTTC.

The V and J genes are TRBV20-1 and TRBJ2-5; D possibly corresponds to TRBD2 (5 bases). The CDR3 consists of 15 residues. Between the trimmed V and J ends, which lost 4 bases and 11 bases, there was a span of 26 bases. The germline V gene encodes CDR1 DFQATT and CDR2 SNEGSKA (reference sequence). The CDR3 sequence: CSAKFRGSLYNEQYF. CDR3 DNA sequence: TGCAGTGCTAAGTTCCGAGGGTCCTTATACAATGAGCAGTACTTC.

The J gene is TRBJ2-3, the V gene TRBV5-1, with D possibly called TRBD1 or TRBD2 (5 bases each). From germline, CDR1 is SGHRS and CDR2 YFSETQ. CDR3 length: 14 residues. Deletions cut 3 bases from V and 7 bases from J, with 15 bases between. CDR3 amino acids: CASSYGGDRNTQYF. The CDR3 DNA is TGCGCCAGCAGCTATGGGGGTGATCGGAATACGCAGTATTTT.